This T cell receptor (beta chain) was captured by sequencing in a study of blood T cell repertoires in COVID-19. The assay was immunoSEQ multiplex PCR, and TCRdb's table has in-frame clones only and misses some. Of 250,000 to 350,000 clones listed, about 90% were seen once; the top ten hold about 2.2%. The specimen was peripheral blood. The TCR sequence derives from a woman aged 45-59 years who had recovered from COVID-19.

CDR3 region: CATSDLPGQDQETQYF. CDR3 bases: TGTGCCACCAGTGACCTACCGGGACAGGACCAAGAGACCCAGTACTTC. The chain combines TRBV24-1 with TRBJ2-5, with 8 positions matching TRBD1. The germline gives CDR1 KGHDR, CDR2 SFDVKD. The CDR3 length is 16 residues. V lost 4 bases and J lost 0; bases outside the gene matches: 6.